This is a list of T cell receptor beta chains from one sample in a study of CD8 T cells in ankylosing spondylitis. Via MiXCR, TCRdb re-called the 5' RACE reads, giving one row per CDR3 protein. The data contain 330,000 or so distinct CDR3 sequences, roughly 8% of them seen just once; the ten biggest clones take up more than 12%. The sample taken for sequencing was blood, either unsorted or a sorted T cell fraction (not recorded which). Source of these receptors: a male donor with ankylosing spondylitis. Each CDR3 is given with its conserved first and last residue. A D gene is named only where the DNA matches it firmly. Where a row states a size, it is once, few, many or the class of an expanded clone; other rows omit it.

v_gene	len	abundance	d_gene	j_gene	CDR3nt	CDR3aa
TRBV9	13	few	TRBD2	TRBJ2-1	TGTGCCAGCGGGCGGGAGGGTTACAATGAGCAGTTCTTC	CASGREGYNEQFF
TRBV5-1	15	few	TRBD1	TRBJ2-1	TGCGCCAGCAGCTTGGACAGGGGGGAGAACAATGAGCAGTTCTTC	CASSLDRGENNEQFF
TRBV7-9	11	.	.	TRBJ2-4	TGTGCCAGCAGCCCCTTGCAGAATCTCAACTTC	CASSPLQNLNF
TRBV7-3	15	few	.	TRBJ2-3	TGTGCCAGCAGCTTAAACCCTAGCGGCACAGATACGCAGTATTTT	CASSLNPSGTDTQYF
TRBV5-1	14	few	TRBD2	TRBJ2-7	TGCGCCAGCAGCGGACTAGCGGGAGCTTACGAGCAGTACTTC	CASSGLAGAYEQYF
TRBV20-1	14	.	.	TRBJ2-3	TGCAGTGCTTCCTCGGGACGGATTACAGATACGCAGTATTTT	CSASSGRITDTQYF
TRBV12-3/TRBV12-4	13	.	.	TRBJ2-6	TGTGCCAGCACTTTTTCTGGGGCCAACGTCCTGACTTTC	CASTFSGANVLTF
TRBV12-3/TRBV12-4	13	few	.	TRBJ2-2	TGTGCCACCCGACAGGACTACACCGGGGAGCTGTTTTTT	CATRQDYTGELFF
TRBV28	14	few	TRBD2	TRBJ2-7	TGTGCCAGTGGACTAGCGGGACCCCGTAGCGAGCAGTACTTC	CASGLAGPRSEQYF
TRBV7-3	16	few	TRBD2	TRBJ2-3	TGTGCCAGCAGCTTGGGGACGACTAGCGGGATGACTACGCAGTATTTT	CASSLGTTSGMTTQYF
TRBV7-8	14	few	TRBD2	TRBJ2-7	TGTGCCAGCAGCCTGGGACTAGGTAACTACGAGCAGTACTTC	CASSLGLGNYEQYF
TRBV12-3/TRBV12-4	14	few	.	TRBJ2-1	TGTGCCAGCAACCCGAGCCTAGCCAGCAATGAGCAGTTCTTC	CASNPSLASNEQFF
TRBV12-3/TRBV12-4	14	many	.	TRBJ1-1	TGTGCCAGCAGCCGCAGGGATGTCGACACTGAAGCTTTCTTT	CASSRRDVDTEAFF
TRBV3-1	15	.	.	TRBJ2-2	TGTGCCAGCAGCCAAGTTGTAGGTTACACCGGGGAGCTGTTTTTT	CASSQVVGYTGELFF
TRBV11-1	15	.	.	TRBJ1-1	TGTGCCAGCAGCTCCGCCGGGAACCCAAACACTGAAGCTTTCTTT	CASSSAGNPNTEAFF
TRBV7-3	20	many	TRBD2	TRBJ2-1	TGTGCCAGCAGCACGCCGGGACTAGCGGGAGTGGAGGGCTCCTACAATGAGCAGTTCTTC	CASSTPGLAGVEGSYNEQFF
TRBV12-3/TRBV12-4	13	few	.	TRBJ1-6	TGTGCCAGCAGTCCGGGGATGGAATCACCCCTCCACTTT	CASSPGMESPLHF
TRBV29-1	16	few	TRBD2	TRBJ2-3	TGCAGCGTGGCCGGGACTAGCGGGACTAGCACAGATACGCAGTATTTT	CSVAGTSGTSTDTQYF
TRBV29-1	12	many	.	TRBJ1-3	TGCAGCGTTGCAGGGGATGGAGGCACCATATATTTT	CSVAGDGGTIYF
TRBV9	13	.	TRBD1	TRBJ2-5	TGTGCCAGCAGCCGAGGGGGCAGTGAGACCCAGTACTTC	CASSRGGSETQYF
TRBV5-1	16	.	TRBD2	TRBJ2-2	TGCGCCAGTGTTGACGCGGGGACTAGTCACGCCGGGGAGCTGTTTTTT	CASVDAGTSHAGELFF
TRBV20-1	14	few	TRBD2	TRBJ2-7	TGCAGTGCTAGAGGAGGGAGGGGATCCTACGAGCAGTACTTC	CSARGGRGSYEQYF
TRBV25-1	18	.	.	TRBJ2-7	TGTGCCAGCAGTGGGGTTGGATCTCGCGCTAGCGAACCCTACGAGCAGTACTTC	CASSGVGSRASEPYEQYF
TRBV20-1	15	many	TRBD2	TRBJ2-7	TGCAGTGCTAGTCCTCTAGCGGGAGGCAGTTACGAGCAGTACTTC	CSASPLAGGSYEQYF
TRBV7-2	13	.	.	TRBJ1-2	TGTGCCAGCAGCTTATTCGGGGAAAATGGCTACACCTTC	CASSLFGENGYTF
TRBV7-3	13	.	.	TRBJ2-1	TGTGCCAGCAGCGCCACCCAGAACAATGAGCAGTTCTTC	CASSATQNNEQFF
TRBV7-6	12	many	.	TRBJ2-2	TGTGCCAGCAGCTTCGGGAGTGGGGAGCTGTTTTTT	CASSFGSGELFF
TRBV7-9	15	many	.	TRBJ2-1	TGTGCCAGCGGAATTAGGGACTTCTCATACAATGAGCAGTTCTTC	CASGIRDFSYNEQFF
TRBV20-1	17	few	TRBD2	TRBJ2-5	TGCAGTGCTAGAATAAGGAGACTAGCGGGCGGTCGGGAGACCCAGTACTTC	CSARIRRLAGGRETQYF
TRBV7-8	14	.	TRBD2	TRBJ2-1	TGTGCCAGCAGCCCGGACCCGGGACTACCTGAGCAGTTCTTC	CASSPDPGLPEQFF
TRBV5-5	14	few	TRBD2	TRBJ2-5	TGTGCCAGCAGACCCACTAGCGGGCCGGAGACCCAGTACTTC	CASRPTSGPETQYF
TRBV7-3	14	.	.	TRBJ2-7	TGTGCCAGCAGCTTATCAGGGGCGGAGGACGAGCAGTACTTC	CASSLSGAEDEQYF
TRBV6-2/TRBV6-3	13	few	.	TRBJ2-7	TGTGCCAGCAGTCCGCGACTAGCCTACGAGCAGTACTTC	CASSPRLAYEQYF
TRBV4-1	16	.	TRBD2	TRBJ2-1	TGCGCCAGCAGCCTCGACCCAGCGGGAGCCTACAATGAGCAGTTCTTC	CASSLDPAGAYNEQFF
TRBV11-2	15	.	TRBD1	TRBJ2-7	TGTGCCAGCAGCTTTCAGGGACAGGGGGACTACGAGCAGTACTTC	CASSFQGQGDYEQYF
TRBV27	15	.	.	TRBJ2-6	TGTGCCAGCAGTTTGCGTACGGCTGGGGCCAACGTCCTGACTTTC	CASSLRTAGANVLTF
TRBV9	16	few	TRBD2	TRBJ2-1	TGTGCCAGCAGCCCCAAGCGGGAAGGGTCTTACAATGAGCAGTTCTTC	CASSPKREGSYNEQFF
TRBV13	14	.	.	TRBJ2-5	TGTGCCAGCAGCCCGGGGACGAGTCAAGGGACCCAGTACTTC	CASSPGTSQGTQYF
TRBV9	16	.	TRBD1	TRBJ2-5	TGTGCCAGCAGCTTAGATTCCGACAGGGGCGGAGAGACCCAGTACTTC	CASSLDSDRGGETQYF
TRBV12-3/TRBV12-4	15	few	.	TRBJ2-1	TGTGCCAGCAGTTTACTGGGGGCATCCTACAATGAGCAGTTCTTC	CASSLLGASYNEQFF
TRBV28	16	few	.	TRBJ1-5	TGTGCCAGCAGGGTGGGGGGGCTGGTCGGCAATCAGCCCCAGCATTTT	CASRVGGLVGNQPQHF
TRBV7-8	13	.	.	TRBJ2-2	TGTGCCAGCAGTAGAGCTAGGACCGGGGAGCTGTTTTTT	CASSRARTGELFF
TRBV9	16	.	.	TRBJ2-4	TGTGCCAGCAGCCGGGACACAAGATTAGCCAAAAACATTCAGTACTTC	CASSRDTRLAKNIQYF
TRBV4-1	15	few	TRBD1	TRBJ1-4	TGCGCCAGCAGCCAGACTCACAGGGGAGGGGAAAAACTGTTTTTT	CASSQTHRGGEKLFF
TRBV9	11	.	.	TRBJ2-2	TGTGCCAGCAGTTCGAAGGGGGAGCTGTTTTTT	CASSSKGELFF
TRBV20-1	14	many	.	TRBJ2-1	TGCAGTGCTTTTCCAGGACTACCTTACAATGAGCAGTTCTTC	CSAFPGLPYNEQFF
TRBV9	15	few	.	TRBJ2-7	TGTGCCAGCAGCGCAGGGGGGGGTCACAAGGACGAGCAGTACTTC	CASSAGGGHKDEQYF
TRBV20-1	15	few	.	TRBJ2-1	TGCAGTGCGCAAGAAGGGACTGGAACCGGGAATGAGCAGTTCTTC	CSAQEGTGTGNEQFF
TRBV25-1	13	many	.	TRBJ1-5	TGTGCCAGCAGTTGGGGGGGCAGTCAGCCCCAGCATTTT	CASSWGGSQPQHF
TRBV29-1	14	few	.	TRBJ2-7	TGCAGCGTTGTCTCGGGACTCAGGTTTTCCGAGCAGTACTTC	CSVVSGLRFSEQYF
TRBV6-2/TRBV6-3	15	few	.	TRBJ2-3	TGTGCCAGCAGCTTTAGGTGGGCGAGCACAGATACGCAGTATTTT	CASSFRWASTDTQYF
TRBV12-3/TRBV12-4	13	.	TRBD1	TRBJ1-1	TGTGCCAGCAGTTTTCAGGGGGCCACTGAAGCTTTCTTT	CASSFQGATEAFF
TRBV7-9	14	few	TRBD1	TRBJ2-1	TGTGCCAGCAGCTGGGACAGAACCTACAATGAGCAGTTCTTC	CASSWDRTYNEQFF
TRBV7-9	15	.	.	TRBJ2-5	TGTGCCAGCAGCTTAGGGGTTCGTGACCAAGAGACCCAGTACTTC	CASSLGVRDQETQYF
TRBV29-1	13	few	TRBD2	TRBJ2-7	TGCAGCGCTAGGGAGGGCGGGACCTACGAGCAGTACTTC	CSAREGGTYEQYF
TRBV20-1	16	.	.	TRBJ2-3	TGCAGTGCTAGAGTGTGGTTTAGAAGTGATACAGATACGCAGTATTTT	CSARVWFRSDTDTQYF
TRBV18	16	few	.	TRBJ2-3	TGTGCCAGCTCACTAACCGGGACGGCCTTCACAGATACGCAGTATTTT	CASSLTGTAFTDTQYF
TRBV5-1	13	.	.	TRBJ1-6	TGCGCCAGCGCCCTAGGAGGGGATTCACCCCTCCACTTT	CASALGGDSPLHF